The text below deals with one T cell receptor (beta chain). CDR1 is SEHNR and CDR2 is FQNEAQ in the germline V gene (reference sequence). V shed 3 bases and J shed 5 bases, with 8 bases lying between them. CDR3 size: 14 residues. Those enrolled, adults aged 18 to 89 years, came from roughly 23 US areas. Cohort 3 recovery required two negative PCRs, clearance, or symptom resolution. Per the authors' pipeline: Reference gene primer amplification in the assay estimated nucleated cell counts. Clones were sequenced by immunoSEQ multiplex PCR, and TCRdb holds only the in-frame ones, with some missing. The DNA gave D and trimming, while V, J and clone size come from that table. The sample contains over 250,000 clones, 87% of which appear only once. This sample is drawn from a study of blood T cell repertoires in COVID-19.

The gene calls are TRBV7-9 and TRBJ1-6; D is undetermined. Sequencing input: PBMCs or T cells enriched from blood (not recorded which). The sequence derives from a woman under 40 who had recovered from COVID-19. The CDR3 bases are TGTGCCAGCAGCTTTAACAGAGATAATTCACCCCTCCACTTT. Protein product: CASSFNRDNSPLHF.